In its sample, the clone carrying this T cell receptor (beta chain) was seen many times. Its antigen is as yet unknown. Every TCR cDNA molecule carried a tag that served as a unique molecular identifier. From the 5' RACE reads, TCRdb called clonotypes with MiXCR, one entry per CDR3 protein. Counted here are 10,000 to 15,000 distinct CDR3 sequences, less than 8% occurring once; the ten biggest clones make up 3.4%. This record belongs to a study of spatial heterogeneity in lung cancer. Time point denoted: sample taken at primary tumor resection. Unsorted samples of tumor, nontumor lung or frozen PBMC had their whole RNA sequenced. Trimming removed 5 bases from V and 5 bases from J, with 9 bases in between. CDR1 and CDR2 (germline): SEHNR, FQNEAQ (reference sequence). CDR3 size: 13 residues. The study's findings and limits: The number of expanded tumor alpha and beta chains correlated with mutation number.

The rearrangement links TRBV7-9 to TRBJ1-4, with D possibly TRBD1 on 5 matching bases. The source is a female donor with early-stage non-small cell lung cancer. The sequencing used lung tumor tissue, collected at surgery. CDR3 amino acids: CASSRDSNEKLFF. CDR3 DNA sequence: TGTGCCAGCAGCAGGGACTCCAATGAAAAACTGTTTTTT.